Listed below are T cell receptor beta chains from one sample, sequenced in a study of technical replicates of blood from a handful of donors. Clones were sequenced by immunoSEQ multiplex PCR, and TCRdb holds only the in-frame ones, with some missing. The sample gives roughly 69,000 clones, under 98% of which show up once; approximately 0.3% is in the top ten. Sequences were obtained from T cells isolated from PBMCs. These receptors all stem from a human donor in good health. The CDR3 runs from the conserved cysteine through the conserved F or W. D genes are given only for firm matches. Expanded clones get a size class; other rows say once, few or many, or leave the size out.

CASSEPGQGRTGELFF TGTGCCAGCAGTGAACCGGGACAGGGGCGTACCGGGGAGCTGTTTTTT NA TRBD1 TRBJ2-2 TRBV25-1
CASSPRQGAYEQYF TGTGCCAGCTCGCCGAGACAGGGGGCCTACGAGCAGTACTTC NA TRBD1 TRBJ2-7 TRBV18
CASSPQTGGGSGANVLTF TGCGCCAGCAGCCCACAGACAGGGGGCGGCTCTGGGGCCAACGTCCTGACTTTC NA TRBD1 TRBJ2-6 TRBV4-3
CASSLSESYEQYF TGTGCCAGCAGTTTATCCGAGTCCTACGAGCAGTACTTC NA NA TRBJ2-7 TRBV27
CAWDGTGGLSEQYF TGTGCCTGGGATGGGACAGGGGGCTTGAGCGAGCAGTACTTC NA TRBD1 TRBJ2-7 TRBV30
CASSQTGKIHEQYF TGCGCCAGCAGTCAGACGGGTAAGATCCACGAGCAGTACTTC NA NA TRBJ2-7 TRBV23-1
CASSLRTMNTEAFF TGTGCCAGCAGCTTACGGACAATGAACACTGAAGCTTTCTTT NA NA TRBJ1-1 TRBV13
CASSLGRAGGTDTQYF TGTGCCAGCAGTTTAGGCCGGGCGGGGGGCACAGATACGCAGTATTTT NA TRBD2 TRBJ2-3 TRBV27
CASSDTGAGNTIYF TGTGCCAGCAGTGACACAGGGGCTGGAAACACCATATATTTT NA TRBD1 TRBJ1-3 TRBV6-1
CASSSPNNEQFF TGTGCCAGCAGTTCCCCCAATAATGAGCAGTTCTTC NA NA TRBJ2-1 TRBV27
CASSLLSEQYF TGTGCCAGCAGCCTACTGTCCGAGCAGTACTTC NA NA TRBJ2-7 TRBV6-5
CASSLEPNGDYNEQFF TGTGCCAGCAGCTTAGAACCCAACGGGGATTACAATGAGCAGTTCTTC NA NA TRBJ2-1 TRBV7-8
CASSPQGTDTQYF TGTGCCAGCAGCCCGCAGGGAACAGATACGCAGTATTTT NA NA TRBJ2-3 TRBV7-2
CASRGPQGYGYTF TGTGCCAGCCGTGGGCCGCAAGGCTATGGCTACACCTTC NA NA TRBJ1-2 TRBV27
CSAGGYEQYF TGCAGTGCGGGCGGGTACGAGCAGTACTTC NA NA TRBJ2-7 TRBV20-1
CASSAYSAGGVWEQFF TGTGCCAGCAGCGCCTATTCAGCGGGAGGGGTTTGGGAGCAGTTCTTC NA TRBD2 TRBJ2-1 TRBV11-2
CAIAFTGNTEAFF TGTGCCATAGCATTCACAGGGAACACTGAAGCTTTCTTT few NA TRBJ1-1 TRBV10-3
CAISEKSGSSYEQYF TGTGCCATCAGTGAAAAGAGCGGGAGCTCCTACGAGCAGTACTTC NA TRBD2 TRBJ2-7 TRBV10-3
CASSQLARTGLNTEAFF TGCGCCAGCAGCCAACTTGCCCGGACAGGGTTGAACACTGAAGCTTTCTTT NA TRBD1 TRBJ1-1 TRBV4-1
CAWSVPGQGKSAYGYTF TGTGCCTGGAGTGTACCGGGACAGGGGAAATCCGCCTATGGCTACACCTTC NA TRBD1 TRBJ1-2 TRBV30
CASSFTQREVSYEQYF TGTGCCAGCAGTTTCACCCAGCGGGAGGTCTCCTACGAGCAGTACTTC once TRBD2 TRBJ2-7 TRBV28
CASSRGGTGGPGTGELFF TGTGCCAGCAGTCGGGGTGGGACAGGGGGCCCTGGGACCGGGGAGCTGTTTTTT NA TRBD1 TRBJ2-2 TRBV2
CASSLVGGGGYTF TGTGCCAGCAGCTTAGTCGGAGGAGGTGGCTACACCTTC NA NA TRBJ1-2 TRBV7-8
CASSYGQGMNTEAFF TGTGCCAGCAGTTACGGACAGGGAATGAACACTGAAGCTTTCTTT NA TRBD1 TRBJ1-1 TRBV6-5
CASSARMAIAGVDEQYF TGTGCCAGCAGCGCCCGCATGGCTATAGCGGGAGTGGACGAGCAGTACTTC NA TRBD2 TRBJ2-7 TRBV9
CASSSPGLPREGTQYF TGTGCCAGCAGTTCCCCGGGACTACCCCGAGAAGGGACGCAGTATTTT NA TRBD2 TRBJ2-3 TRBV27
CASSQGRELPGELFF TGTGCCAGCAGCCAAGGGCGGGAGCTTCCCGGGGAGCTGTTTTTT NA TRBD2 TRBJ2-2 TRBV7-9
CASSLRRDRVDEQFF TGCGCCAGCAGCTTGCGCCGGGATCGAGTGGATGAGCAGTTCTTC NA NA TRBJ2-1 TRBV5-1
CASSRDRAGNQPQHF TGTGCCAGCAGCCGGGACAGGGCGGGCAATCAGCCCCAGCATTTT NA TRBD1 TRBJ1-5 TRBV7-2
CASSFGESYEQYF TGTGCCAGCAGTTTCGGGGAGTCCTACGAGCAGTACTTC NA NA TRBJ2-7 TRBV28
CASSPGTGPNYGYTF TGTGCCAGCAGTCCGGGAACAGGGCCAAACTATGGCTACACCTTC once NA TRBJ1-2 TRBV28
CAIQTGYLSDTQYF TGTGCCATCCAGACAGGGTATCTTTCAGATACGCAGTATTTT NA TRBD1 TRBJ2-3 TRBV10-3
CASTAGYNEQFF TGTGCCAGCACGGCGGGGTACAATGAGCAGTTCTTC once NA TRBJ2-1 TRBV5-6
CSVEWGVSTDTQYF TGCAGCGTTGAATGGGGGGTGAGCACAGATACGCAGTATTTT NA NA TRBJ2-3 TRBV29-1
CASSLGGSYEQYF TGTGCCAGCAGCTTAGGAGGGTCCTACGAGCAGTACTTC NA NA TRBJ2-7 TRBV11-2
CASTIGGYRTGELFF TGTGCCAGTACCATCGGCGGATACCGGACCGGGGAGCTGTTTTTT NA NA TRBJ2-2 TRBV19
CASSATGGGEQFF TGTGCCAGCTCAGCTACAGGGGGCGGTGAGCAGTTCTTC once TRBD1 TRBJ2-1 TRBV18
CASSQEGLANGELFF TGCGCCAGCAGCCAAGAGGGTCTAGCCAACGGGGAGCTGTTTTTT once NA TRBJ2-2 TRBV4-1
CASSSNRGTEAFF TGTGCCAGCAGTTCCAACAGGGGCACTGAAGCTTTCTTT once TRBD1 TRBJ1-1 TRBV27
CASSQLPGGNTGELFF TGCGCCAGCAGCCAACTACCGGGAGGTAACACCGGGGAGCTGTTTTTT NA TRBD2 TRBJ2-2 TRBV4-1
CASNLAGGAYNEQFF TGTGCCAGCAACCTAGCGGGAGGGGCCTACAATGAGCAGTTCTTC NA TRBD2 TRBJ2-1 TRBV6-1
CASSLAPEGGYEQYF TGTGCCAGCAGCTTAGCCCCCGAGGGAGGCTACGAGCAGTACTTC NA NA TRBJ2-7 TRBV11-2
CASSLSGTGGNTIYF TGTGCCAGCAGTTTATCCGGGACAGGGGGAAACACCATATATTTT NA TRBD1 TRBJ1-3 TRBV27
CATLGGGNTIYF TGTGCCACCCTAGGGGGTGGAAACACCATATATTTT NA NA TRBJ1-3 TRBV6-5
CAISDSGGEGNQPQHF TGTGCCATCAGTGACTCAGGGGGCGAGGGCAATCAGCCCCAGCATTTT NA TRBD1 TRBJ1-5 TRBV10-3
CTSSQDLQNTQYF TGCACCAGCAGCCAAGATCTGCAGAATACGCAGTATTTT NA NA TRBJ2-3 TRBV1
CASSARQMSAEAFF TGTGCCAGCAGCGCCAGACAGATGAGCGCTGAAGCTTTCTTT NA NA TRBJ1-1 TRBV9
CASSGGIFSYNEQFF TGTGCCAGCAGTGGCGGGATATTTAGCTACAATGAGCAGTTCTTC NA NA TRBJ2-1 TRBV28
CASRVKPGEGNTIYF TGTGCCAGCAGAGTCAAACCAGGGGAGGGAAACACCATATATTTT NA NA TRBJ1-3 TRBV11-2
CAWSVVRGNEKLFF TGTGCCTGGAGTGTCGTCCGGGGTAATGAAAAACTGTTTTTT NA NA TRBJ1-4 TRBV30
CASRGQYPSPQHF TGTGCCAGCAGGGGACAATACCCCAGCCCCCAGCATTTT NA NA TRBJ1-5 TRBV7-2
CASSPSRGDMNTEAFF TGTGCCAGCAGTCCGTCCAGGGGGGATATGAACACTGAAGCTTTCTTT NA TRBD1 TRBJ1-1 TRBV27
CASSYTAYEQYF TGTGCCAGCAGTTACACAGCCTACGAGCAGTACTTC NA NA TRBJ2-7 TRBV6-6
CASSVESGRNTIYF TGTGCCAGCAGCGTAGAATCCGGGAGGAACACCATATATTTT NA NA TRBJ1-3 TRBV9
CASSFRGLETQYF TGTGCCAGCAGTTTCCGGGGTCTCGAGACCCAGTACTTC NA NA TRBJ2-5 TRBV2